This record covers a single T cell receptor beta chain. TCRdb's copy holds only in-frame clones and misses some; the assay was immunoSEQ multiplex PCR. This repertoire shows around 120,000 clones, 80% to 95% found once; its top ten account for 1% to 1.5%. The data are from a study of T cell responses to AZD1222 COVID-19 vaccine. Trimming stripped 2 bases from V and 5 bases from J, with 9 bases between. Germline values: CDR1 SQVTM, CDR2 ANQGSEA. This CDR3 comprises 12 residues. The sample consisted of peripheral blood, taken on day 0 of AZD1222 vaccination. This chain links TRBV29-1 with TRBJ1-2; possible D gene TRBD1, 5 bases. The source is an adult in good health. DNA for the CDR3: TGCAGCGTTGAAAACCAGGGATATGGCTACACCTTC. This encodes CSVENQGYGYTF.